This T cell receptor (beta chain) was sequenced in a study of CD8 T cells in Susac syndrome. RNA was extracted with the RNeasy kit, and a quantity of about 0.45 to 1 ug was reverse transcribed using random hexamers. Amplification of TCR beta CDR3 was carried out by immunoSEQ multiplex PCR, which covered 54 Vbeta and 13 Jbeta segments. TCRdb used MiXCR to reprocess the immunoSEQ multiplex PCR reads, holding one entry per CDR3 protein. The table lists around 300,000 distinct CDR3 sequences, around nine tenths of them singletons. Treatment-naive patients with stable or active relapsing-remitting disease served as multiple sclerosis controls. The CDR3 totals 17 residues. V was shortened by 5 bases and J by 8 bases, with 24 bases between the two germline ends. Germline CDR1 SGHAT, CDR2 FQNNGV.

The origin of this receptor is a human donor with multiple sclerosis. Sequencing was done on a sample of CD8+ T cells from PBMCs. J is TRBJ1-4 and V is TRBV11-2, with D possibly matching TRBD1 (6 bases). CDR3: CASSPEGHFPTWEKLFF. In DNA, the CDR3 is TGTGCCAGCAGCCCCGAGGGACATTTCCCGACGTGGGAAAAACTGTTTTTT.